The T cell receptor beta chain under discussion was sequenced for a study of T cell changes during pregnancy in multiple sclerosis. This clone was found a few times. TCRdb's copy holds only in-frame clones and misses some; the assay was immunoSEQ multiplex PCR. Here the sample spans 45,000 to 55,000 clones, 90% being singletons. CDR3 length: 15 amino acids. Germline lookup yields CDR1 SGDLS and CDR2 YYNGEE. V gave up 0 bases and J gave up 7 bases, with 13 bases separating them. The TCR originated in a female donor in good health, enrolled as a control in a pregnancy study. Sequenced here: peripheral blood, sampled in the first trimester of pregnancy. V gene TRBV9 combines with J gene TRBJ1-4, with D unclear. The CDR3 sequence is CASSVAGSAGEKLFF. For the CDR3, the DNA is TGTGCCAGCAGCGTAGCGGGGAGCGCGGGTGAAAAACTGTTTTTT.